This paragraph reports one TCR beta chain. What antigen it recognizes has not been identified. Base qualities are not at hand, and no much larger clone is one base apart. The data originate from a study of blood T cell repertoires in COVID-19 (dated by TCRdb to about 2020). Some background on the complete study: Samples covering the acute and convalescent phases of COVID-19 were provided by collaborators in the United States, Italy and Spain. The prospective study material was composed of cDNA or gDNA derived from T cells, B-cell-depleted T cells, or PBMCs. The dataset comprised deeply sampled blood TCRbeta repertoires from subjects exposed to, actively infected with, or recovered from COVID-19. The repertoires were released in a freely available public database meant as a resource for research on the immune response to SARS-CoV-2. Samples came from the ongoing ImmuneRACE study (first 160 participants) plus 1,254 subjects from 6 global collaborators. Sample metadata almost always included a de-identified subject ID, COVID-19 status, age in years and sex. Where available, HLA class I and class II types were obtained from metadata supplied by the sample provider rather than from assay-based typing. The investigation overall reported the following: Clinical and demographic metadata were provided uncurated, with the amount varying by source and participant.

One collaborating source in Seattle enrolled patients while the patients were actively infected and followed the patients over time throughout the course of disease. The collaborating institutions used their own protocols to collect whole blood in K2EDTA tubes. For TCRbeta analysis, collaborators shipped samples in one of three forms: frozen whole blood, isolated PBMCs, or DNA extracted from either of those sample types. The CDR3 runs 15 residues from the cysteine to the phenylalanine. Only CDR3 DNA is held: 45 bases, read in frame from base 1. According to the germline V gene, CDR1 reads SGHTA and CDR2 reads FQGTGA. Cut back by 0 bases and 1 base, the V and J ends lie 6 bases apart. TCRbeta CDR3 regions were amplified from genomic DNA using the immunoSEQ Assay, a bias-controlled multiplex PCR. Processing in the source paper ran as follows. The number of nucleated cells in each sample was estimated by amplification of reference gene primers within the assay. Sequence reads were collapsed and filtered to measure the absolute abundance of every unique TCRbeta CDR3 rearrangement. For each sample, productive Simpson clonality was calculated by taking the square root of Simpson's diversity index across productive rearrangements. TCRdb took over this immuneACCESS table, retaining in-frame rearrangements with V and J assigned. Such tables are incomplete; in checked studies, under half of the missing clones stem from an unresolved V gene, and the remainder is unexplained. The V and J calls and clone size come from that table; D and trimming were worked out from the DNA. Recorded for this sample are about 210,000 clones; about 82% of them occurred a single time. Roughly 4.6% of the sample is held by the ten biggest clonotypes.

This TCR was sampled from a man in his forties or fifties with COVID-19, enrolled during active disease. The chain joins TRBV7-3 to TRBJ2-2; the D gene is unclear. Material for sequencing was peripheral blood. Here is the DNA: TGTGCCAGCAGCTTAACTCATAGGAACACCGGGGAGCTGTTTTTT. It specifies CASSLTHRNTGELFF.